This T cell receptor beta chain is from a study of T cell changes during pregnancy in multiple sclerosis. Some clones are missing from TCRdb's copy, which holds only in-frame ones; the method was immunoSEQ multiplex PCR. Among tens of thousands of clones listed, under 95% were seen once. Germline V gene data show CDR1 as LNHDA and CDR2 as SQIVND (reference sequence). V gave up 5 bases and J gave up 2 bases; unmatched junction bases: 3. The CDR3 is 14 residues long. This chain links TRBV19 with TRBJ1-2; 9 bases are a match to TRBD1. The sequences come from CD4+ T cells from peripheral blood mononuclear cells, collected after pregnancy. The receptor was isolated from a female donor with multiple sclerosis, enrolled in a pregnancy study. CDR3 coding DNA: TGTGCCAGTAGTGCGACAGGGGGAAACTATGGCTACACCTTC. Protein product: CASSATGGNYGYTF. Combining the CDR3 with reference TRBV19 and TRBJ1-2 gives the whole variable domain DGGITQSPKYLFRKEGQNVTLSCEQNLNHDAMYWYRQDPGQGLRLIYYSQIVNDFQKGDIAEGYSVSREKKESFPLTVTSAQKNPTAFYLCASSATGGNYGYTFGSGTRLTVV.